The T cell receptor (beta chain) described here comes from a study of early T cells in non-severe SARS-CoV-2 infection. Study overall: Chains were not paired, and sequencing was done on bulk RNA from unsorted whole blood. Study findings and constraints: Reliance on VDJdb matching favored anti-spike CD8 responses; private and CD4 specificities were missed.

The V gene lost 0 bases and the J gene lost 6 bases, with 9 bases spanning the gap. Germline V lookup: CDR1 LGHNA, CDR2 YNFKEQ. This CDR3 spans 13 amino acids. On this clonotype itself: The antigen is not known.

cDNA molecules, individually, were tagged with unique molecular identifiers. TCRdb independently ran MiXCR on the 5' RACE reads; one entry per CDR3 protein. The table lists fewer than 50,000 distinct CDR3 sequences, roughly 7% of them singletons. The source material was whole blood. This TCR was sampled from an adult who was a healthcare worker with PCR-confirmed SARS-CoV-2 infection or an uninfected control (not recorded which). The chain combines TRBV4-2 with TRBJ2-7; no clear D. CDR3 DNA: TGTGCCAGCAGCCAAGATGACCAGCGCGAGCAGTACTTC. It codes for CASSQDDQREQYF.